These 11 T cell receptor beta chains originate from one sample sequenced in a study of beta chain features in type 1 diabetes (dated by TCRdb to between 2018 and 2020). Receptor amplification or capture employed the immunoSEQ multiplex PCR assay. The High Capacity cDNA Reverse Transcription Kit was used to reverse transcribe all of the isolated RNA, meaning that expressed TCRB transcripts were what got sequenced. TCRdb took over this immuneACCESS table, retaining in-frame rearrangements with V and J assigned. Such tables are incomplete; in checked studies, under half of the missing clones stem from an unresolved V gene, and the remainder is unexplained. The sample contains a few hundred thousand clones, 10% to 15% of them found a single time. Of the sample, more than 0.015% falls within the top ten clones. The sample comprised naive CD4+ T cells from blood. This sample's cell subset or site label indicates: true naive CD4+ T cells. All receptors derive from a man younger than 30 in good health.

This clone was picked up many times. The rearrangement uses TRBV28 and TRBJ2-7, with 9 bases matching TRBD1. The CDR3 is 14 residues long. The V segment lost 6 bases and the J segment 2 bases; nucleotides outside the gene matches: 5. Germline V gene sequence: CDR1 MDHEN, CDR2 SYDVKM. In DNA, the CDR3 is TGTGCCAGCAGAAAACAGGGGGCCGCCTACGAGCAGTACTTC. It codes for CASRKQGAAYEQYF.

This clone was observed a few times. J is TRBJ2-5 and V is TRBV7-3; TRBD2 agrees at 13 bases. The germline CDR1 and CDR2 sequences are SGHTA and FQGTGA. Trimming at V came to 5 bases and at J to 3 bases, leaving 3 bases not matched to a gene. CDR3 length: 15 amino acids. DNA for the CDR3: TGTGCCAGCAGCCCCGGACTAGCGGGGGAAGAGACCCAGTACTTC. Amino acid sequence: CASSPGLAGEETQYF.

The CDR3 nucleotides are TGTGCCAGCAGTGGGGCAGGGCCACTTGGCTACACCTTC. Amino acids: CASSGAGPLGYTF. The chain is built from TRBV25-1 and TRBJ1-2; possible D gene TRBD1, 5 bases. CDR3 size: 13 residues. From germline, CDR1 is MGHDK and CDR2 SYGVNS. Trimming shortened V by 4 bases and J by 7 bases, and 13 bases separated the two germline ends.

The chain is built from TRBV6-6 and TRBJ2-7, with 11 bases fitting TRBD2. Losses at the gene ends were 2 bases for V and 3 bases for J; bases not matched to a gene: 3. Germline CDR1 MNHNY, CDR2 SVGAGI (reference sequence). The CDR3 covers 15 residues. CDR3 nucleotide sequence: TGTGCCAGCAGTTACGAGCTAGCGGGAGGCTACGAGCAGTACTTC. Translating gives CASSYELAGGYEQYF.

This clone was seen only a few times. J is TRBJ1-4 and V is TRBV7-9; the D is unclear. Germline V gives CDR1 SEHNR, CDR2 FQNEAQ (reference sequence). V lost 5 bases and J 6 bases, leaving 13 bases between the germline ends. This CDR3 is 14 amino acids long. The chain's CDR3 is CASSLGPEDEKLFF. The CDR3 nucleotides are TGTGCCAGCAGCCTCGGCCCCGAGGATGAAAAACTGTTTTTT. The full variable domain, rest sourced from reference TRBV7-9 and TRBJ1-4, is DTGVSQNPRHKITKRGQNVTFRCDPISEHNRLYWYRQTLGQGPEFLTYFQNEAQLEKSRLLSDRFSAERPKGSFSTLEIQRTEQGDSAMYLCASSLGPEDEKLFFGSGTQLSVL.

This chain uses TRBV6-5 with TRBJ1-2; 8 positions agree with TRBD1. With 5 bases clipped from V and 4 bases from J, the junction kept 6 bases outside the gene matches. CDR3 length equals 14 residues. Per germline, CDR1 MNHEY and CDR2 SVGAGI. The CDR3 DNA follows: TGTGCCAGCAGTCCGGACAGGGAAGGCTATGGCTACACCTTC. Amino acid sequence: CASSPDREGYGYTF.

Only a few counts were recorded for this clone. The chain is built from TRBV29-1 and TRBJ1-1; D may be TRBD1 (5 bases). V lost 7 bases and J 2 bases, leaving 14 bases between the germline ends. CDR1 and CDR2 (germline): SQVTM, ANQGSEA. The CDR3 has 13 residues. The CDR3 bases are TGCAGCGGAATAAGGACACTCAACACTGAAGCTTTCTTT. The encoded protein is CSGIRTLNTEAFF. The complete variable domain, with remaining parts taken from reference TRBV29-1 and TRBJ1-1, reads SAVISQKPSRDICQRGTSLTIQCQVDSQVTMMFWYRQQPGQSLTLIATANQGSEATYESGFVIDKFPISRPNLTFSTLTVSNMSPEDSSIYLCSGIRTLNTEAFFGQGTRLTVV.

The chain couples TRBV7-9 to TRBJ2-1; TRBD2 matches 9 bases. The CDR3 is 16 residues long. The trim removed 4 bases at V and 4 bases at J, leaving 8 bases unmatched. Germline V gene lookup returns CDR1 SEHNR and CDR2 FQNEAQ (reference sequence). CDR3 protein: CASSSIAGVRYNEQFF. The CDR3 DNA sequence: TGTGCCAGCAGCTCTATAGCGGGAGTGAGGTACAATGAGCAGTTCTTC.

The chain's CDR3 is CASRGTGGHYGYTF. The CDR3 DNA sequence: TGTGCCAGCAGAGGGACAGGGGGACACTATGGCTACACCTTC. This chain uses TRBV28 with TRBJ1-2, with TRBD1 matching over 11 bases. The CDR3 covers 14 residues. Germline CDR1 and CDR2: MDHEN and SYDVKM. With V trimmed by 6 bases and J by 3 bases, 3 bases remained unmatched.

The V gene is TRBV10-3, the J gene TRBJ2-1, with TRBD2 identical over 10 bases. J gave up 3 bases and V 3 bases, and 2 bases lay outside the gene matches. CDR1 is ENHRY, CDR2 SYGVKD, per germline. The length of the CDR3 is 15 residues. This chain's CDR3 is CAISELAGRYNEQFF. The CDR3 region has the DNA TGTGCCATCAGTGAACTAGCGGGACGCTACAATGAGCAGTTCTTC.

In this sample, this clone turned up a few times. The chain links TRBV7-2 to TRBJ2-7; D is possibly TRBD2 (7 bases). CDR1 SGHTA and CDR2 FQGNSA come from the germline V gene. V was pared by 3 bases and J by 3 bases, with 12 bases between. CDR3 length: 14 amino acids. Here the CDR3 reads CASSFRGGGYEQYF. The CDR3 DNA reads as TGTGCCAGCAGCTTTAGGGGAGGGGGCTACGAGCAGTACTTC. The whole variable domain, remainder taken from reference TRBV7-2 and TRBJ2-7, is GAGVSQSPSNKVTEKGKDVELRCDPISGHTALYWYRQSLGQGLEFLIYFQGNSAPDKSGLPSDRFSAERTGGSVSTLTIQRTQQEDSAVYLCASSFRGGGYEQYFGPGTRLTVT.